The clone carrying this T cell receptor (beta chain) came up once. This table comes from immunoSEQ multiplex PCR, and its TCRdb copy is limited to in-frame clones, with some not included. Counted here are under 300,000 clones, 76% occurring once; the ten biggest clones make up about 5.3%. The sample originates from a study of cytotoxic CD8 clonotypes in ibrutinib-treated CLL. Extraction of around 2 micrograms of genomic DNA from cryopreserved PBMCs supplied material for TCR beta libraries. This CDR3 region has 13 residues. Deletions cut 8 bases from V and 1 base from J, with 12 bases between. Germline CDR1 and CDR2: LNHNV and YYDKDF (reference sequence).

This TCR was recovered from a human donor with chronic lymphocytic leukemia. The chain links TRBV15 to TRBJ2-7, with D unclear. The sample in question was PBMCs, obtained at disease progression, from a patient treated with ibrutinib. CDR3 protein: CATESGDSYEQYF. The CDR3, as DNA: TGTGCCACCGAATCAGGAGATTCCTACGAGCAGTACTTC.